The 9 T cell receptor beta chains listed next were all sequenced from one sample in a study of PD-L1 blockade in urothelial cancer. Libraries were prepared by immunoSEQ multiplex PCR; TCRdb keeps only in-frame clonotypes and omits some of them. The profile shows tens of thousands of clones, 80% to 90% of them singletons. The material sequenced was PBMCs, taken around atezolizumab (anti-PD-L1) treatment. These receptors originate from a man in his fifties with urothelial cancer.

The J gene is TRBJ1-1, the V gene TRBV6-1; weak D call: TRBD1 (6 bases). Trimming removed 4 bases from V and 1 base from J, with 10 bases in between. Germline values: CDR1 MNHNS, CDR2 SASEGT. There are 14 residues in the CDR3. CDR3 sequence: CASSGDRTNTEAFF. The CDR3 bases are TGTGCCAGCAGTGGCGACAGGACGAACACTGAAGCTTTCTTT.

This clone was seen a single time. The V and J genes are TRBV2 and TRBJ2-7; 9 bases map to TRBD1. With V trimmed by 5 bases and J by 4 bases, 6 bases remained unmatched. The CDR3 totals 14 residues. From germline, CDR1 is SNHLY and CDR2 FYNNEI. In DNA, the CDR3 is TGTGCCAGCAGTTTCGACAGGGGGGGGTACGAGCAGTACTTC. As protein: CASSFDRGGYEQYF.

V is TRBV6-1 and J is TRBJ2-3; no firm D call. This CDR3 has 14 amino acids. Germline V lookup: CDR1 MNHNS, CDR2 SASEGT. With 11 bases removed from V and 2 bases from J, the gap between germline ends came to 17 bases. CDR3 DNA: TGTGCCTTTAGTAGAGGAGCGTCCACAGATACGCAGTATTTT. Amino acids: CAFSRGASTDTQYF.

This chain uses TRBV27 with TRBJ2-2; D remains ambiguous. Germline V gives CDR1 MNHEY, CDR2 SMNVEV (reference sequence). V shed 3 bases and J shed 2 bases, with 7 bases lying between them. The CDR3 contains 14 residues. CDR3 in amino acids: CASSLVRNTGELFF. CDR3 coding DNA: TGTGCCAGCAGTTTGGTCAGAAACACCGGGGAGCTGTTTTTT.

The rearrangement uses TRBV11-1 and TRBJ2-5; 9 positions match TRBD1. Germline V gives CDR1 SGHAT, CDR2 FQDESV (reference sequence). This CDR3 has 14 residues. Trimming removed 5 bases from V and 4 bases from J; junction bases left unmatched: 5. The CDR3, as DNA: TGTGCCAGCAGCCGACAGGGGGTGGGAGAGACCCAGTACTTC. Amino acid sequence: CASSRQGVGETQYF.

CDR3 region: CASSQVGSSYNSPLHF. The CDR3 region has the DNA TGCGCCAGCAGCCAAGTTGGCAGCTCCTATAATTCACCCCTCCACTTT. V usage is TRBV4-1 and J usage is TRBJ1-6; D remains unclear. Trimming took off 1 base at V and 0 bases at J, with 7 bases between the two ends. Looked up from germline, CDR1 is MGHRA and CDR2 is YSYEKL. CDR3 length: 16 amino acids.

The CDR3 nucleotides are TGTGCCAGCAGAGACAGGGCTACTAATCAGCCCCAGCATTTT. Translation gives CASRDRATNQPQHF. The V gene is TRBV6-5, the J gene TRBJ1-5; 7 bases agree with TRBD1. This CDR3 comprises 14 residues. CDR1 and CDR2 (germline): MNHEY, SVGAGI. The junction had 6 bases not matched to a gene; V was cut back by 6 bases and J by 4 bases.

Written as DNA, the CDR3 is TGTGCCAGTAGTATGCCTAGCGGACGAAACATTCAGTACTTC. This sequence encodes CASSMPSGRNIQYF. The J gene is TRBJ2-4, the V gene TRBV19, with TRBD2 matching over 7 bases. Germline CDR1 LNHDA, CDR2 SQIVND (reference sequence). V lost 3 bases and J lost 6; bases outside the gene matches: 5. The CDR3 is 14 amino acids.

The chain recombines TRBV2 with TRBJ2-7; a possible D gene is TRBD2 (7 bases). Trimming pared 4 bases from V and 2 bases from J, leaving 9 bases between. Looked up from germline, CDR1 is SNHLY and CDR2 is FYNNEI. This CDR3 contains 13 residues. The CDR3, as DNA: TGTGCCAGCAGTGGGGGGGGGCCCTACGAGCAGTACTTC. As protein: CASSGGGPYEQYF.